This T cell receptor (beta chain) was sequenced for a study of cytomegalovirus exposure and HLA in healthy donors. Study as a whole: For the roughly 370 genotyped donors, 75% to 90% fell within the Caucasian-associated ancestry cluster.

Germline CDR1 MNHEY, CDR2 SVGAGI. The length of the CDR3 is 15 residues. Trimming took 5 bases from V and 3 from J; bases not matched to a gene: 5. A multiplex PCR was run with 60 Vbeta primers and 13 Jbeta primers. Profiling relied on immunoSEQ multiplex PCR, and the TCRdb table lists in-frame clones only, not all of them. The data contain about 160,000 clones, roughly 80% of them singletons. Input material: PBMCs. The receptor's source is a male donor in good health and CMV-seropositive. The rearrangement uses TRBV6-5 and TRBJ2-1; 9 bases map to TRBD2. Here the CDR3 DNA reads TGTGCCAGCAGTCAAGGGACTAGCAGCTACAATGAGCAGTTCTTC. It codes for CASSQGTSSYNEQFF.